This T cell receptor beta chain appears in the sequencing data of a study of identical twins. The V gene end was trimmed by 3 bases and the J gene end by 3 bases; junction bases not matched to a gene: 8. This CDR3 region has 16 residues. CDR1 is DFQATT and CDR2 is SNEGSKA in the germline V gene (reference sequence). Details on this clonotype: What it recognizes is unknown.

Study-level results: Abundant cord blood beta clonotypes carried fewer insertions; memory repertoires showed none.

TCRdb redid the calling of the 5' RACE reads with MiXCR, one entry per CDR3 protein. The table includes roughly 1.6 million distinct CDR3 sequences, under 35% detected once. The chain carries TRBV20-1 and TRBJ2-3; 11 bases map to TRBD2. The sample taken for sequencing was cord blood. The receptor was isolated from a newborn girl in good health. The CDR3 nucleotides are TGCAGTGCTAGGGCCGCTAGCGGGGGGTGGACAGATACGCAGTATTTT. It encodes CSARAASGGWTDTQYF.